The 19 T cell receptor beta chains below were found in one sample sequenced in a study of blood T cell repertoires in COVID-19. Libraries were prepared by immunoSEQ multiplex PCR; TCRdb keeps only in-frame clonotypes and omits some of them. This repertoire shows 110,000 to 150,000 clones, roughly 79% found once; its top ten account for about 2%. The sample comprised peripheral blood. These receptors all come from a woman aged 60-75 years with acute or convalescent COVID-19.

The chain recombines TRBV19 with TRBJ1-1; 8 bases are shared with TRBD1. Per germline, CDR1 LNHDA and CDR2 SQIVND (reference sequence). V lost 7 bases to trimming and J lost 0 bases; unmatched junction nucleotides: 4. The CDR3 consists of 14 residues. Here the CDR3 reads CASTKTGVNTEAFF. The DNA of the CDR3 is TGTGCCAGTACCAAGACAGGGGTGAACACTGAAGCTTTCTTT.

The chain joins TRBV5-4 to TRBJ2-3; D gene ambiguous. Germline loops: CDR1 SGHNT, CDR2 YYREEE (reference sequence). V gave up 0 bases and J gave up 0 bases, with 8 bases separating them. The CDR3 is 15 amino acids. The CDR3 spells CASSLDSPSTDTQYF. DNA of the CDR3: TGTGCCAGCAGCTTGGACAGTCCCAGCACAGATACGCAGTATTTT. The entire variable domain, with the rest obtained from reference TRBV5-4 and TRBJ2-3, is as follows: ETGVTQSPTHLIKTRGQQVTLRCSSQSGHNTVSWYQQALGQGPQFIFQYYREEENGRGNFPPRFSGLQFPNYSSELNVNALELDDSALYLCASSLDSPSTDTQYFGPGTRLTVL.

This rearrangement joins TRBV19 to TRBJ2-3, with 9 bases that match TRBD2. Germline loops: CDR1 LNHDA, CDR2 SQIVND (reference sequence). CDR3 size: 14 residues. Trimming took 5 bases from V and 8 from J; bases not matched to a gene: 8. Written as DNA, the CDR3 is TGTGCCAGTAGTGGGGGACTAGCATCCGGTACGCAGTATTTT. Protein sequence: CASSGGLASGTQYF.

This chain connects TRBV24-1 to TRBJ2-1; TRBD2 is a possible D gene (7 bases). The CDR3 has 19 residues. CDR1 is KGHDR and CDR2 is SFDVKD in the germline V gene. V lost 5 bases to trimming and J lost 2 bases, with 24 bases between them. In nucleotides, the CDR3 is TGTGCCACCAGTGCTTCGGCCTGGAAAGGGGGGGGAACCTACAATGAGCAGTTCTTC. It is translated as CATSASAWKGGGTYNEQFF.

The V and J genes are TRBV19 and TRBJ2-3; 7 nucleotides agree with TRBD2. The CDR3 consists of 14 residues. Germline V gene lookup returns CDR1 LNHDA and CDR2 SQIVND (reference sequence). V lost 8 bases, J lost 6 bases, and 11 bases stayed unmatched. CDR3 in DNA: TGTGCCAGTTCAGCGGGGAGTTCGTTCGATACGCAGTATTTT. Its protein product is CASSAGSSFDTQYF.

The genes are TRBV6-5 and TRBJ2-5; a possible D gene is TRBD2 (6 bases). The CDR3 length is 13 residues. Germline loops: CDR1 MNHEY, CDR2 SVGAGI. V lost 7 bases and J lost 1, with 10 bases in between. The CDR3 DNA reads TGTGCCAGCATACCGGGAGCCCAAGAGACCCAGTACTTC. The encoded protein is CASIPGAQETQYF.

In its sample, this clone was seen once. CDR3 bases: TGTGCCAGCAGCGATATAGCGGGAGTGGGCACAGATACGCAGTATTTT. Its protein is CASSDIAGVGTDTQYF. The V and J genes are TRBV9 and TRBJ2-3, with 9 nucleotides matching TRBD2. Unmatched junction bases numbered 6, after V lost 3 bases and J lost 1 base. The V gene's germline CDR1 is SGDLS and CDR2 YYNGEE. This CDR3 is built from 16 residues.

The genes are TRBV18 and TRBJ1-4; no firm D call. Between the trimmed V and J ends, which lost 1 base and 5 bases, there was a span of 11 bases. Germline V gene data show CDR1 as KGHSH and CDR2 as LQKENI. The CDR3 runs to 15 residues. Written as DNA, the CDR3 is TGTGCCAGCTCACCACGACCGGTGAGGAATGAAAAACTGTTTTTT. Translating gives CASSPRPVRNEKLFF.

There are a few counts of this clone. This chain links TRBV5-6 with TRBJ2-3; TRBD2 aligns across 7 bases. The germline V gene encodes CDR1 SGHDT and CDR2 YYEEEE. This CDR3 comprises 16 residues. Losses at the gene ends were 3 bases for V and 4 bases for J; bases not matched to a gene: 11. The CDR3 DNA sequence: TGTGCCAGCAGCTCACCCCGGGAGGAGGGCTCAGATACGCAGTATTTT. As protein: CASSSPREEGSDTQYF.

This clone was seen more than once but under ten times. V and J are TRBV7-9 and TRBJ2-2; 10 bases fit TRBD1. The CDR3 spans 16 residues. The V segment lost 5 bases and the J segment 4 bases; nucleotides outside the gene matches: 7. CDR1 SEHNR and CDR2 FQNEAQ come from the germline V gene (reference sequence). CDR3 loop: CASSQRGQGVTGELFF. The CDR3 DNA reads TGTGCCAGCAGCCAAAGAGGACAGGGGGTCACCGGGGAGCTGTTTTTT.

This chain connects TRBV28 to TRBJ2-1; 11 bases match TRBD2. CDR1 and CDR2 (germline): MDHEN, SYDVKM. J gave up 10 bases and V 1 base, and 12 bases lay outside the gene matches. The CDR3 length is 17 residues. The CDR3: CASSLFGGLAEIREQFF. The DNA for the CDR3 is TGTGCCAGCAGTTTATTCGGGGGACTAGCGGAAATTCGGGAGCAGTTCTTC.

This sequence joins TRBV3-1 (or the pseudogene TRBV3-2) and TRBJ2-1; 9 nucleotides agree with TRBD2. The CDR3 runs to 16 residues. With V trimmed by 3 bases and J by 2 bases, 5 bases remained unmatched. Germline V gene data show CDR1 as LGHDT and CDR2 as YNNKEL (reference sequence). CDR3 sequence (DNA): TGTGCCAGCAGCCAGGCTAGCGGGATCACCTACAATGAGCAGTTCTTC. This codes for CASSQASGITYNEQFF.

To note about this clone: A read error may produce the germline difference seen at one junction end. The chain carries TRBV19 and TRBJ2-1; TRBD2 agrees at 9 bases. The CDR3 contains 14 residues. Germline assignment: CDR1 LNHDA and CDR2 SQIVND (reference sequence). CDR3 bases: TGTGCCAGTAATATAGCGGGAGCAGGCAATGAGCAGTTCTTC. This codes for CASNIAGAGNEQFF.

The genes are TRBV18 and TRBJ2-1, with 10 positions matching TRBD2. CDR1 and CDR2 from the germline V gene are KGHSH and LQKENI. Trimming took 2 bases from V and 7 from J; bases not matched to a gene: 8. The CDR3 is 16 residues long. CDR3 amino acids: CASSPGSGRASNEQFF. The CDR3, as DNA: TGTGCCAGCTCACCAGGGAGCGGGAGGGCCTCGAATGAGCAGTTCTTC. The variable domain in full, with the rest retrieved from reference TRBV18 and TRBJ2-1, is NAGVMQNPRHLVRRRGQEARLRCSPMKGHSHVYWYRQLPEEGLKFMVYLQKENIIDESGMPKERFSAEFPKEGPSILRIQQVVRGDSAAYFCASSPGSGRASNEQFFGPGTRLTVL.

The chain recombines TRBV6-6 with TRBJ1-5; tentatively, D is TRBD1 (5 bases). Germline assignment: CDR1 MNHNY and CDR2 SVGAGI (reference sequence). CDR3 length: 16 amino acids. Trimming cost V 2 bases and J 1 base, with 12 bases left between them. CDR3 protein: CASSYRAGLSNQPQHF. CDR3 bases: TGTGCCAGCAGTTACAGGGCAGGGCTAAGCAATCAGCCCCAGCATTTT.

V gene TRBV24-1 combines with J gene TRBJ1-1, with 7 bases identical to TRBD1. The CDR3 loop spans 18 amino acids. Per the germline V gene, CDR1 is KGHDR and CDR2 is SFDVKD. V trimming: 5 bases; J trimming: 0 bases; junction bases outside the gene matches: 14. DNA for the CDR3: TGTGCCACCAGTGCCTCACCCAGGACAGGCAGAATGAACACTGAAGCTTTCTTT. Translating it yields CATSASPRTGRMNTEAFF.

This chain links TRBV6-1 with TRBJ2-7; D gene unclear. Deletions cut 2 bases from V and 5 bases from J, with 7 bases between. There are 12 residues in the CDR3. Germline V lookup: CDR1 MNHNS, CDR2 SASEGT. The CDR3, as DNA: TGTGCCAGCAGTGAAATCGGTAACGAGCAGTACTTC. Translation gives CASSEIGNEQYF.

The V and J genes are TRBV6-5 and TRBJ2-7, with D perhaps matching TRBD2 (6 bases). The CDR3 totals 14 residues. The germline V and J ends were trimmed by 6 bases and 6 bases, with 18 bases remaining between them. Germline assignment: CDR1 MNHEY and CDR2 SVGAGI. CDR3 sequence reads: CASSSGTRSLEQYF. The CDR3 DNA reads as TGTGCCAGCAGCTCCGGGACTCGAAGTCTCGAGCAGTACTTC.

The chain combines TRBV28 with TRBJ2-1; D is ambiguous. V lost 4 bases and J lost 7, with 23 bases in between. The germline V gene has CDR1 MDHEN and CDR2 SYDVKM. The CDR3 is 17 residues long. The CDR3 DNA follows: TGTGCCAGCAGTTCCTCTAGGTACCCCTCACCTACTAATGAGCAGTTCTTC. Protein product: CASSSSRYPSPTNEQFF.